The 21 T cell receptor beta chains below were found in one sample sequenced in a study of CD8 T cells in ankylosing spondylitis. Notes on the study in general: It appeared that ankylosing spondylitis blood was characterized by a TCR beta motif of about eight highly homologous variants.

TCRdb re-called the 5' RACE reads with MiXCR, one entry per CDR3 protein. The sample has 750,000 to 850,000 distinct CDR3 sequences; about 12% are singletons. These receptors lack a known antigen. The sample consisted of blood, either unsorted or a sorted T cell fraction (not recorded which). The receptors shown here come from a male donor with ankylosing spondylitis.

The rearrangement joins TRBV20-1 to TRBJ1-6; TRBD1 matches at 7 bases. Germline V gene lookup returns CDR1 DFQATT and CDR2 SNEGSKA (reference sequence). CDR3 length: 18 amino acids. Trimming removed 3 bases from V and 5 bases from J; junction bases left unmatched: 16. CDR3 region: CSARVRNTGAGDNSPLHF. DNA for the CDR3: TGCAGTGCTAGGGTGAGGAATACAGGGGCAGGGGATAATTCACCCCTCCACTTT.

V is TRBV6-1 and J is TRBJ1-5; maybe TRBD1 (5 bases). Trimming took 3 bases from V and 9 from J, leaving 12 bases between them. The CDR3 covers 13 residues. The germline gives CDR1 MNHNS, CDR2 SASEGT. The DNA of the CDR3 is TGTGCCAGCAGTGAGTCTCCAGGGCTGCCCCAGCATTTT. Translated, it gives CASSESPGLPQHF.

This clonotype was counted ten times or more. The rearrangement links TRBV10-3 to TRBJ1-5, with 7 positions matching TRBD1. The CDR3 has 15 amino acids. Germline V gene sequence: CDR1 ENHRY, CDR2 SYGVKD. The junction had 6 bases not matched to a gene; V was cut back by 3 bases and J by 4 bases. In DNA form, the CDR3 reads TGTGCCATCAGTGATCGGGACAGACAAAATCAGCCCCAGCATTTT. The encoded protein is CAISDRDRQNQPQHF.

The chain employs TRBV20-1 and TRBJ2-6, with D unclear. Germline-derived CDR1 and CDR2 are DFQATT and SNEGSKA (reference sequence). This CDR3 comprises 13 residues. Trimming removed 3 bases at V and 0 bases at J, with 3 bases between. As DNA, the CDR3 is TGCAGTGCTAGTCCCTCTGGGGCCAACGTCCTGACTTTC. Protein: CSASPSGANVLTF.

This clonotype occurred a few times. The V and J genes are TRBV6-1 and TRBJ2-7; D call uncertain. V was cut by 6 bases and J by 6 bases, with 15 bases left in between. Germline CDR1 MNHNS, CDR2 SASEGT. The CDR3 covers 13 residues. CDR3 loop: CASSPQLLSEQYF. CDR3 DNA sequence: TGTGCCAGCAGCCCACAGCTGCTTTCCGAGCAGTACTTC.

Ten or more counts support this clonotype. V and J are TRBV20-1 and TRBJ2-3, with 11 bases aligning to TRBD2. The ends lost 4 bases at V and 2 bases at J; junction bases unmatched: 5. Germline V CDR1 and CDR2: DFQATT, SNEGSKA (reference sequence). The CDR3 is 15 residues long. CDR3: CSAIAGGPVTDTQYF. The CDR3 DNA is TGCAGTGCTATAGCGGGAGGGCCAGTCACAGATACGCAGTATTTT.

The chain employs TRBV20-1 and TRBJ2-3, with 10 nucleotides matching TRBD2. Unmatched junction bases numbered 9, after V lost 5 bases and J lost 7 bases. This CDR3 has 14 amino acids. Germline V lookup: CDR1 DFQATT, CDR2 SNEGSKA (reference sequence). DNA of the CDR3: TGCAGTGCTGGCCCTAGCGGGAGCATTTATACGCAGTATTTT. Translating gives CSAGPSGSIYTQYF.

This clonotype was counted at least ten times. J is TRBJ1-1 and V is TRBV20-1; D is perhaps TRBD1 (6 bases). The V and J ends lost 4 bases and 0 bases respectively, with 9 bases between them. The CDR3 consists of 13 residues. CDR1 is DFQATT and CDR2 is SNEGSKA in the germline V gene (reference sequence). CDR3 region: CSATRDMNTEAFF. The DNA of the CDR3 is TGCAGTGCTACCCGGGACATGAACACTGAAGCTTTCTTT.

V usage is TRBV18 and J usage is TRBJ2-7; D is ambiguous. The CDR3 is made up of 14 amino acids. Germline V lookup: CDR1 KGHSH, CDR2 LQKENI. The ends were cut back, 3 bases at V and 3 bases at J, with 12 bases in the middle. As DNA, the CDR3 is TGTGCCAGCTCACCTCGATTAGATCTCTACGAGCAGTACTTC. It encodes CASSPRLDLYEQYF.

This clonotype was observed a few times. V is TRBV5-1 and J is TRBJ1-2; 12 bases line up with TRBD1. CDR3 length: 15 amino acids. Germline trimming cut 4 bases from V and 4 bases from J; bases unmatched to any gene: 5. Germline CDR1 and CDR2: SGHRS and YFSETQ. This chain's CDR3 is CASSRGQGATYGYTF. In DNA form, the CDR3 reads TGCGCCAGCAGCCGGGGACAGGGGGCTACCTATGGCTACACCTTC.

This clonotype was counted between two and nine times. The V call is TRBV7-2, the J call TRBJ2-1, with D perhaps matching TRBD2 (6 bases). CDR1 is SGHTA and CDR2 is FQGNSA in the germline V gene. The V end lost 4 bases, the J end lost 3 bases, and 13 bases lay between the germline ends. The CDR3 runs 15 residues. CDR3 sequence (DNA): TGTGCCAGCAGCTCCAAAGCGGACTACTACAATGAGCAGTTCTTC. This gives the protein CASSSKADYYNEQFF.

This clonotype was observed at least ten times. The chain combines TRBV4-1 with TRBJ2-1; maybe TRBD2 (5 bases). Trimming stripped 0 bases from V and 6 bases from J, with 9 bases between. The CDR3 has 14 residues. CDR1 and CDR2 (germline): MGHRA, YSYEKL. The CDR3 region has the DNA TGCGCCAGCAGCCAAGAGAGGGCATCCAATGAGCAGTTCTTC. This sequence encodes CASSQERASNEQFF.

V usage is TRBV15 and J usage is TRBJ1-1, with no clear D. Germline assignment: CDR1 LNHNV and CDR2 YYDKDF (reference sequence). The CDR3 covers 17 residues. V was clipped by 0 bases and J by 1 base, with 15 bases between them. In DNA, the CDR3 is TGTGCCACCAGCAGAGAGCCCCGTTCGACGGCGAACACTGAAGCTTTCTTT. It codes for CATSREPRSTANTEAFF.

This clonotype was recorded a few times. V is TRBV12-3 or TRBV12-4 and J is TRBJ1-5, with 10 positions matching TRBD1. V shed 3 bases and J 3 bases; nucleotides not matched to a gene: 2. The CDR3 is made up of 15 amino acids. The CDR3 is CASSLTGGLNQPQHF. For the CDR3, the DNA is TGTGCCAGCAGTTTGACAGGGGGCCTCAATCAGCCCCAGCATTTT.

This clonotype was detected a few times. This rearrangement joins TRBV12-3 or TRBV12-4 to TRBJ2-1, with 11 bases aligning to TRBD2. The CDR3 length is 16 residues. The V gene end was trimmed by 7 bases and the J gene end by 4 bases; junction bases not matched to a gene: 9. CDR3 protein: CASIPGLADLYNEQFF. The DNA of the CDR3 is TGTGCCAGCATACCGGGACTAGCGGACCTATACAATGAGCAGTTCTTC.

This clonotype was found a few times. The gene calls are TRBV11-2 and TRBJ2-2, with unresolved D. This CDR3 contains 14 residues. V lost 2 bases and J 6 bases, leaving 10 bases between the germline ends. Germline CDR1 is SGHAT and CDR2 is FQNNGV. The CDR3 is CASSLLRGAGELFF. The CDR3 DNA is TGTGCCAGCAGCTTACTACGAGGCGCCGGGGAGCTGTTTTTT.

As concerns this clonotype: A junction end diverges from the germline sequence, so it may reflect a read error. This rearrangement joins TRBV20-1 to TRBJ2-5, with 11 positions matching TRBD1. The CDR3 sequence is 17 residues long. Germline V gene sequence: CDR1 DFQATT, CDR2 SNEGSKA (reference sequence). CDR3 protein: CCARDMRTGGGVETQYF. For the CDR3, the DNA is TGCTGTGCTAGAGATATGAGGACAGGGGGCGGCGTAGAGACCCAGTACTTC.

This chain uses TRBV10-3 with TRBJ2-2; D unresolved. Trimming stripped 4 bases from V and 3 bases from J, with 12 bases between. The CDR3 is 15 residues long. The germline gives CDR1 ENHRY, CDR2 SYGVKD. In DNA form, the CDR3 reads TGTGCCATCAGTGGGGCAGGAGCCGACACCGGGGAGCTGTTTTTT. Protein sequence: CAISGAGADTGELFF.

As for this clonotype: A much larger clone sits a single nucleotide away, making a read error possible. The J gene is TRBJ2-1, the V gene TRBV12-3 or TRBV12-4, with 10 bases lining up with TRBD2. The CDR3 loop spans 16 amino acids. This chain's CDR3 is CTSSPTRLAGLNEQFF. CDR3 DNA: TGTACCAGCAGTCCAACGCGACTAGCGGGCCTAAATGAGCAGTTCTTC.

The CDR3, as DNA: TGCGCCAGCAGCCCGGGACCTCGGAGGGAGCAGTACTTC. Translation gives CASSPGPRREQYF. The V call is TRBV5-1, the J call TRBJ2-7; perhaps D is TRBD1 or TRBD2 (5 bases each). The V end lost 4 bases, the J end lost 7 bases, and 15 bases lay between the germline ends. The CDR3 contains 13 residues. The germline CDR1 and CDR2 sequences are SGHRS and YFSETQ.

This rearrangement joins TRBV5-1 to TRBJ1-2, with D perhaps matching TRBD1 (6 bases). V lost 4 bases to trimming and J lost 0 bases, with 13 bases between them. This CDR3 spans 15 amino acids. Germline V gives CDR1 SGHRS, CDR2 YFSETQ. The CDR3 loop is CASSAGQLSNYGYTF. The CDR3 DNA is TGCGCCAGCAGCGCGGGACAACTCTCTAACTATGGCTACACCTTC.